This entry lists 27 T cell receptor beta chains sequenced from one sample in a study of cytomegalovirus exposure and HLA in healthy donors (TCRdb year 2017). Library preparation employed the immunoSEQ multiplex PCR assay. For the multiplex PCR, a mixture combining 60 forward primers for TCR Vbeta segments and 13 reverse primers for TCR Jbeta segments was used. Here the immuneACCESS table is served through TCRdb, limited to in-frame sequences with V and J called. Missing clones are a known gap in these copies; in checked studies unresolved V genes cover under half, and the rest lacks a known reason. This sample lists over 150,000 clones; roughly 80% were detected once. Less than 2.5% of the sample goes to the ten largest clones. Sequenced: PBMCs. The receptors were gathered from a male donor in good health and CMV-seronegative.

The chain recombines TRBV7-9 with TRBJ1-4; 10 bases fit TRBD1. The CDR3 covers 19 residues. Germline lookup yields CDR1 SEHNR and CDR2 FQNEAQ (reference sequence). J gave up 5 bases and V 2 bases, and 14 bases lay outside the gene matches. CDR3 sequence (DNA): TGTGCCAGCAGCTTAAACTTCTTCGGGACAGGGGCTCAGAATGAAAAACTGTTTTTT. Its protein is CASSLNFFGTGAQNEKLFF.

The chain uses TRBV19 and TRBJ2-7, with TRBD1 matching over 8 bases. The junction had 3 bases not matched to a gene; V was cut back by 2 bases and J by 6 bases. The germline V gene has CDR1 LNHDA and CDR2 SQIVND (reference sequence). The CDR3 runs to 13 residues. This CDR3 reads CASSIKTGAEQYF. Written as DNA, the CDR3 is TGTGCCAGTAGTATAAAGACAGGGGCCGAGCAGTACTTC. Filled out from reference TRBV19 and TRBJ2-7, the complete variable domain reads DGGITQSPKYLFRKEGQNVTLSCEQNLNHDAMYWYRQDPGQGLRLIYYSQIVNDFQKGDIAEGYSVSREKKESFPLTVTSAQKNPTAFYLCASSIKTGAEQYFGPGTRLTVT.

V is TRBV9 and J is TRBJ1-2, with a tentative D call TRBD1 (5 bases). Deletions cut 2 bases from V and 6 bases from J, with 11 bases between. The CDR3 covers 13 residues. Germline CDR1 and CDR2: SGDLS and YYNGEE. CDR3 region: CASSVDRGDGYTF. For the CDR3, the DNA is TGTGCCAGCAGCGTCGATCGGGGGGATGGCTACACCTTC.

CDR3 sequence reads: CASSSTGNQYF. The CDR3 coding sequence is TGTGCCAGCAGTTCGACGGGTAATCAGTACTTC. This chain joins TRBV2 and TRBJ2-7; D not certain. Trimming left V 5 bases short and J 10 bases short, with 12 bases between. The CDR3 is 11 amino acids. The germline gives CDR1 SNHLY, CDR2 FYNNEI.

This sequence joins TRBV4-1 and TRBJ1-5, with 9 bases that match TRBD1. The CDR3 is made up of 20 amino acids. Germline CDR1 and CDR2: MGHRA and YSYEKL. With V trimmed by 0 bases and J by 2 bases, 14 bases remained unmatched. The CDR3 nucleotides read TGCGCCAGCAGCCAAGATCGTTACAGGGGGCAGAGGGGAGGCAATCAGCCCCAGCATTTT. Residues: CASSQDRYRGQRGGNQPQHF.

The chain employs TRBV19 and TRBJ1-4; 8 bases match TRBD1. CDR1 is LNHDA, CDR2 SQIVND, per germline (reference sequence). The V and J ends lost 5 bases and 7 bases, in that order; junction bases with no gene match: 12. This CDR3 contains 16 residues. CDR3 bases: TGTGCCAGTAGTTCTAAGGAGACAGGGGACGGTGAAAAACTGTTTTTT. It codes for CASSSKETGDGEKLFF.

V and J are TRBV11-2 and TRBJ2-5; 11 bases line up with TRBD2. Losses at the gene ends were 1 base for V and 3 bases for J; bases not matched to a gene: 7. CDR3 length equals 17 residues. Germline assignment: CDR1 SGHAT and CDR2 FQNNGV. For the CDR3, the DNA is TGTGCCAGCAGCTTAGTAGCGGGAGGGATTCAAAAAGAGACCCAGTACTTC. Translating it yields CASSLVAGGIQKETQYF.

V gene TRBV5-1 combines with J gene TRBJ2-7, with D possibly being TRBD1 (5 bases). The CDR3 is 15 amino acids. Germline CDR1 SGHRS, CDR2 YFSETQ. Trimming cost V 4 bases and J 2 bases, with 16 bases left between them. This CDR3 is CASSLVSGSPYEQYF. CDR3 nucleotides: TGCGCCAGCAGCCTGGTTTCAGGGTCCCCCTACGAGCAGTACTTC.

The J gene is TRBJ2-2, the V gene TRBV2; a weak D match, TRBD1 (6 bases). This CDR3 has 14 amino acids. The germline V gene encodes CDR1 SNHLY and CDR2 FYNNEI. The V end lost 4 bases, the J end lost 1 base, and 7 bases lay between the germline ends. The DNA for the CDR3 is TGTGCCAGCAGTGGACAGGTGAACACCGGGGAGCTGTTTTTT. Amino acids: CASSGQVNTGELFF.

The V call is TRBV23-1, the J call TRBJ2-3, with D maybe TRBD1 (5 bases). TRBV23-1 is reported as an ORF; its role is uncertain. Deletions cut 3 bases from V and 2 bases from J, with 15 bases between. There are 16 residues in the CDR3. The CDR3 DNA reads as TGCGCCAGCAGTCATAAGGGGTTAGTCCACACAGATACGCAGTATTTT. It codes for CASSHKGLVHTDTQYF.

This chain joins TRBV2 and TRBJ2-2, with TRBD2 matching 10 bases. The CDR3 is 16 residues long. Germline-derived CDR1 and CDR2 are SNHLY and FYNNEI. With 3 bases clipped from V and 4 bases from J, the junction kept 5 bases outside the gene matches. CDR3 sequence: CASSDRSGRATGELFF. The CDR3 nucleotides read TGTGCCAGCAGTGATCGAAGCGGGAGGGCCACCGGGGAGCTGTTTTTT.

This chain's CDR3 is CASSLLGGDTDTQYF. The CDR3 bases are TGTGCCAGCAGTTTACTCGGCGGGGACACAGATACGCAGTATTTT. J is TRBJ2-3 and V is TRBV27, with D maybe TRBD2 (6 bases). The CDR3 contains 15 residues. V was clipped by 2 bases and J by 2 bases, with 11 bases between them. Germline CDR1 and CDR2: MNHEY and SMNVEV (reference sequence).

The chain uses TRBV18 and TRBJ2-2; the match to TRBD1 covers 10 bases. J gave up 4 bases and V 3 bases, and 2 bases lay outside the gene matches. The CDR3 spans 15 residues. Germline V gives CDR1 KGHSH, CDR2 LQKENI. The CDR3 sequence is CASSPGTGATGELFF. Here the CDR3 DNA reads TGTGCCAGCTCACCCGGGACAGGGGCCACCGGGGAGCTGTTTTTT.

As regards this clone: At one end, the junction sequence differs from germline, possibly due to a read error. The chain carries TRBV7-9 and TRBJ1-1; D not certain. CDR1 is SEHNR, CDR2 FQNEAQ, per germline (reference sequence). This CDR3 has 12 amino acids. The CDR3 DNA reads TGTTCCAGCAGCTTAGGCGGGAGGGAAGCTTTCTTT. Translated: CSSSLGGREAFF.

This chain connects TRBV4-2 to TRBJ1-3, with TRBD1 as a possible D gene (6 bases). The CDR3 runs 15 residues. Germline V gene lookup returns CDR1 LGHNA and CDR2 YNFKEQ. The V and J ends lost 2 bases and 0 bases respectively, with 8 bases between them. CDR3 in amino acids: CASSQTGTSGNTIYF. CDR3 DNA sequence: TGTGCCAGCAGCCAAACAGGGACCTCTGGAAACACCATATATTTT.

V and J are TRBV2 and TRBJ1-3, with 9 bases matching TRBD1. Per germline, CDR1 SNHLY and CDR2 FYNNEI. V shed 6 bases and J 1 base; nucleotides not matched to a gene: 4. The CDR3 extends over 15 amino acids. CDR3 sequence reads: CASRIQGASGNTIYF. For the CDR3, the DNA is TGTGCCAGCAGGATACAGGGGGCGTCTGGAAACACCATATATTTT.

The rearrangement uses TRBV14 and TRBJ2-5; 11 bases match TRBD2. CDR3 length equals 16 residues. Trimming removed 0 bases from V and 2 bases from J; junction bases left unmatched: 2. Germline V gene sequence: CDR1 SGHDN, CDR2 FVKESK. The CDR3 nucleotides read TGTGCCAGCAGCCAAGAGCGACTAGCGGGGCAAGAGACCCAGTACTTC. Its translation is CASSQERLAGQETQYF.

The V and J genes are TRBV19 and TRBJ1-3, with 8 bases aligning to TRBD1. CDR3 length equals 17 residues. The V and J ends lost 5 bases and 3 bases, in that order; junction bases with no gene match: 12. In germline, CDR1 is LNHDA, CDR2 SQIVND (reference sequence). CDR3 nucleotide sequence: TGTGCCAGTAGTGACCGGGACAGGCAGATCCTTGGAAACACCATATATTTT. Translating gives CASSDRDRQILGNTIYF.

V usage is TRBV7-9 and J usage is TRBJ2-5, with 11 bases identical to TRBD2. The junction had 1 base not matched to a gene; V was cut back by 2 bases and J by 2 bases. Germline V lookup: CDR1 SEHNR, CDR2 FQNEAQ (reference sequence). The CDR3 sequence is 15 residues long. Here the CDR3 reads CASSLLAGGQETQYF. The CDR3 DNA reads TGTGCCAGCAGCTTACTAGCGGGGGGACAAGAGACCCAGTACTTC.

The CDR3, as DNA: TGTGCCAGCAGCCCTGGGGCGGGACTTGAGCAGTACTTC. Protein product: CASSPGAGLEQYF. This chain uses TRBV11-2 with TRBJ2-7; tentatively, D is TRBD2 (6 bases). The CDR3 contains 13 residues. Germline V gene sequence: CDR1 SGHAT, CDR2 FQNNGV. Deletions cut 5 bases from V and 7 bases from J, with 15 bases between.

The chain has TRBV18 and TRBJ1-4; a weak D match, TRBD1 (5 bases). Trimming pared 0 bases from V and 7 bases from J, leaving 12 bases between. The length of the CDR3 is 15 residues. Looked up from germline, CDR1 is KGHSH and CDR2 is LQKENI. CDR3 loop: CASSPPGGAGEKLFF. CDR3 coding DNA: TGTGCCAGCTCACCACCAGGCGGGGCGGGTGAAAAACTGTTTTTT.

The chain links TRBV7-6 to TRBJ2-2, with 8 bases identical to TRBD1. The CDR3 is 16 amino acids. CDR1 is SGHVS, CDR2 FNYEAQ, per germline. V shed 5 bases, J shed 4 bases, and the junction held 9 bases outside the gene matches. In DNA, the CDR3 is TGTGCCAGCAGCGGCCAGACAGGGGCGAGCACCGGGGAGCTGTTTTTT. This sequence encodes CASSGQTGASTGELFF.

This chain uses TRBV6-6 with TRBJ2-5, with 7 bases lining up with TRBD2. The ends lost 8 bases at V and 4 bases at J; junction bases unmatched: 10. From germline, CDR1 is MNHNY and CDR2 SVGAGI (reference sequence). The CDR3 spans 14 residues. CDR3 sequence (DNA): TGTGCCAGCGGGCGGTCTGGGGGGGGAGAGACCCAGTACTTC. Translated, it gives CASGRSGGGETQYF.

The V and J genes are TRBV5-1 and TRBJ1-1; D might be TRBD1 (6 bases). V was pared by 8 bases and J by 1 base, with 12 bases between. This CDR3 has 13 residues. Germline V gene lookup returns CDR1 SGHRS and CDR2 YFSETQ. CDR3 region: CASAGAGNTEAFF. The CDR3 DNA sequence: TGCGCCAGTGCAGGGGCGGGGAACACTGAAGCTTTCTTT. Full variable domain (rest looked up from reference TRBV5-1 and TRBJ1-1): KAGVTQTPRYLIKTRGQQVTLSCSPISGHRSVSWYQQTPGQGLQFLFEYFSETQRNKGNFPGRFSGRQFSNSRSEMNVSTLELGDSALYLCASAGAGNTEAFFGQGTRLTVV.

This chain uses TRBV6-7 with TRBJ2-7, with TRBD2 matching 15 bases. TRBV6-7 qualifies as an ORF whose function is uncertain. The CDR3 sequence is 16 residues long. V dropped 2 bases and J dropped 4; count of bases not matched to a gene: 3. Here the CDR3 reads CASSYGLAGGPYEQYF. The CDR3 DNA sequence: TGTGCCAGCAGTTACGGACTAGCGGGAGGGCCGTACGAGCAGTACTTC.

This chain joins TRBV18 and TRBJ1-1, with D perhaps matching TRBD1 (5 bases). The CDR3 spans 16 residues. CDR1 and CDR2 from the germline V gene are KGHSH and LQKENI. Trimming took 3 bases from V and 1 from J, leaving 15 bases between them. In DNA, the CDR3 is TGTGCCAGCTCACCCCTCCCGGGGGGAGGGAACACTGAAGCTTTCTTT. Amino acid sequence: CASSPLPGGGNTEAFF. The full variable domain, completed using reference TRBV18 and TRBJ1-1, is NAGVMQNPRHLVRRRGQEARLRCSPMKGHSHVYWYRQLPEEGLKFMVYLQKENIIDESGMPKERFSAEFPKEGPSILRIQQVVRGDSAAYFCASSPLPGGGNTEAFFGQGTRLTVV.

The genes are TRBV6-5 and TRBJ1-5; D may be TRBD1 (5 bases). Trimming took 2 bases from V and 5 from J, leaving 10 bases between them. This CDR3 contains 14 residues. Germline CDR1 is MNHEY and CDR2 is SVGAGI. CDR3 coding DNA: TGTGCCAGCAGTTACGGCCGGGGGGATCAGCCCCAGCATTTT. This sequence encodes CASSYGRGDQPQHF.